This TCR beta chain was sequenced for a study of B cell selection in AIRE deficiency. Sorting defined conventional CD4 T cells as CD4+CD127+. Note on this clone: Its antigen is still unknown.

Study observations and caveats: Approximately 31% of healthy-shared Treg sequences were found among patient Tconv cells. Shared Treg sequences were biased toward short CDR3s with few non-templated nucleotide insertions.

The CDR3 is 13 residues long. The germline gives CDR1 SGHVS, CDR2 FQNEAQ. With 3 bases removed from V and 6 bases from J, the gap between germline ends came to 10 bases. Assay: immunoSEQ multiplex PCR; the TCRdb copy retains only in-frame clones and omits some. This table has 20,000 to 25,000 clones, less than 98% appearing once. The chain carries TRBV7-8 and TRBJ2-3, with D tentatively TRBD1 (6 bases). The sample consisted of conventional CD4+ T cells sorted from PBMCs. This sequence originates from a human donor with AIRE deficiency. CDR3: CASSFTGSDTQYF. The CDR3, as DNA: TGTGCCAGCAGCTTTACAGGGTCCGATACGCAGTATTTT.